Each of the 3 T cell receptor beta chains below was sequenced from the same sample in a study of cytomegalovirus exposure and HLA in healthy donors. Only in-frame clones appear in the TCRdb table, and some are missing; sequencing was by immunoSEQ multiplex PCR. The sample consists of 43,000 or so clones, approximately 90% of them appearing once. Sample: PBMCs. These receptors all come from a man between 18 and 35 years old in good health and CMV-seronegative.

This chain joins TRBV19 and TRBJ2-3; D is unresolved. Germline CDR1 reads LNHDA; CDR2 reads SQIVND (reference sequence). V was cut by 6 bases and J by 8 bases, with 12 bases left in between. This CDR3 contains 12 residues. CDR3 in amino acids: CASSLLGGTQYF. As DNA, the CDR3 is TGTGCCAGTAGCCTCCTCGGTGGTACGCAGTATTTT.

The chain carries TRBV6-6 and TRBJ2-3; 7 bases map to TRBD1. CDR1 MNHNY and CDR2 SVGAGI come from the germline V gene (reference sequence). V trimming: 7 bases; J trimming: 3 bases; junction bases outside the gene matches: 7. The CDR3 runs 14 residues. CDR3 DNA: TGTGCCAGCAAGGGGGACAGTGGGACAGATACGCAGTATTTT. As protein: CASKGDSGTDTQYF.

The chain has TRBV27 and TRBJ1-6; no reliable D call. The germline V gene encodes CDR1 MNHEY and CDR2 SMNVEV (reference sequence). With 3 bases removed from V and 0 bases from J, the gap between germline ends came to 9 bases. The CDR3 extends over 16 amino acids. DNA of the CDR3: TGTGCCAGCAGTTTCTATAGTACCTCCTATAATTCACCCCTCCACTTT. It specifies CASSFYSTSYNSPLHF.